Here is one T cell receptor beta chain with its context. Its specificity is unknown. This sample is drawn from a study of post-analysis software for immune sequencing data. Broader study findings: Controls had lower frequencies than patients of about 5 TRBV segments, which included TRBV5-6, TRBV5-1 and TRBV20-1.

Unique molecular identifiers tagged the TCR beta cDNA libraries. TCRdb reanalysed the PCR reads using MiXCR and keeps one entry per CDR3 protein. Of some 690,000 distinct CDR3 sequences in the sample, 55% to 60% are singletons; the top ten hold around 10%. Looked up from germline, CDR1 is DFQATT and CDR2 is SNEGSKA (reference sequence). The junction had 8 bases not matched to a gene; V was cut back by 5 bases and J by 3 bases. This CDR3 contains 14 residues. Sequencing used blood. The chain combines TRBV20-1 with TRBJ2-7; 9 nucleotides agree with TRBD1. This TCR was recovered from a girl aged 2-10 years with multiple sclerosis. CDR3 in DNA: TGCAGTGCTCCCGCACCGACAGGGGGCTACGAGCAGTACTTC. As protein: CSAPAPTGGYEQYF.